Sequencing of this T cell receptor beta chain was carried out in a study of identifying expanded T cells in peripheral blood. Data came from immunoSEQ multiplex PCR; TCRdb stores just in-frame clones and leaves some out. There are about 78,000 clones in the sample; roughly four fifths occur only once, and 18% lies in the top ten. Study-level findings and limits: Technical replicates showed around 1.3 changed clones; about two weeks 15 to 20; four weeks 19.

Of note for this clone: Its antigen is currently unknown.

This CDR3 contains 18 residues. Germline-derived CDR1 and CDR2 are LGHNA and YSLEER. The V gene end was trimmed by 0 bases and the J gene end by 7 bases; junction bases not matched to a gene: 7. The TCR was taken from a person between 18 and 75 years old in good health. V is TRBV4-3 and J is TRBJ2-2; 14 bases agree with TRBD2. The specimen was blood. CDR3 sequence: CASSQDGTSGSPGGELFF. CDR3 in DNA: TGCGCCAGCAGCCAAGACGGGACTAGCGGGAGCCCTGGCGGGGAGCTGTTTTTT.